The next 14 T cell receptor beta chains were all read from a single sample in a study of T cells after yellow fever vaccination. MiXCR, applied by TCRdb to the 5' RACE reads, yields one record per CDR3 protein. The data contain 400,000 to 450,000 distinct CDR3 sequences, over 15% of them singletons. The sample was PBMCs, taken before the yellow fever booster vaccination. These receptors were taken from a man between 18 and 35 years old who received the YFV17D yellow fever vaccine.

The table lists this clonotype with a few counts. The V and J genes are TRBV6-5 and TRBJ1-6; TRBD1 is a possible D gene (5 bases). This CDR3 region has 14 residues. Germline V gene data show CDR1 as MNHEY and CDR2 as SVGAGI. Trimming shortened V by 5 bases and J by 10 bases, and 15 bases separated the two germline ends. In DNA, the CDR3 is TGTGCCAGCAGTCAGGGAGCAGTTCGCTCACCCCTCCACTTT. This codes for CASSQGAVRSPLHF.

This clonotype was seen a handful of times. This chain connects TRBV6-5 to TRBJ2-1, with a possible D match to TRBD1 (5 bases). The germline V gene has CDR1 MNHEY and CDR2 SVGAGI. The V end lost 7 bases, the J end lost 4 bases, and 23 bases lay between the germline ends. CDR3 length: 17 residues. The CDR3 DNA reads TGTGCCAGCAAGGGCAGGGTTATCTCAAGCCCTTACAATGAGCAGTTCTTC. It translates to CASKGRVISSPYNEQFF.

V usage is TRBV2 and J usage is TRBJ1-6; D unresolved. Germline CDR1 reads SNHLY; CDR2 reads FYNNEI. The CDR3 is 12 residues long. V lost 8 bases to trimming and J lost 6 bases, with 8 bases between them. CDR3 sequence reads: CASGGVNSPLHF. The CDR3 coding sequence is TGTGCCAGCGGCGGAGTTAATTCACCCCTCCACTTT.

This clonotype was counted a few times. The rearrangement links TRBV2 to TRBJ2-1, with TRBD2 as a possible D gene (6 bases). Trimming shortened V by 5 bases and J by 5 bases, and 13 bases separated the two germline ends. Germline CDR1 is SNHLY and CDR2 is FYNNEI. The CDR3 is 14 residues long. CDR3 coding DNA: TGTGCCAGCAGTAAACAGTGGGGGGACAATGAGCAGTTCTTC. Translating gives CASSKQWGDNEQFF.

The J gene is TRBJ2-4, the V gene TRBV7-9, with 11 bases identical to TRBD2. V gave up 2 bases and J gave up 10 bases; unmatched junction bases: 4. The CDR3 sequence is 14 residues long. The germline CDR1 and CDR2 sequences are SEHNR and FQNEAQ (reference sequence). The CDR3 protein is CASSLLGTSGIQYF. The CDR3 nucleotides are TGTGCCAGCAGCTTACTCGGGACTAGCGGAATTCAGTACTTC.

The rearrangement joins TRBV20-1 to TRBJ2-5, with 9 bases fitting TRBD2. J gave up 4 bases and V 0 bases, and 9 bases lay outside the gene matches. The CDR3 consists of 16 residues. Germline V gene lookup returns CDR1 DFQATT and CDR2 SNEGSKA (reference sequence). This CDR3 is CSARDPRGAGGETQYF. In DNA form, the CDR3 reads TGCAGTGCTAGAGATCCCCGGGGAGCGGGGGGAGAGACCCAGTACTTC.

V and J are TRBV9 and TRBJ1-3, with 7 positions matching TRBD1. The CDR3 is 16 residues long. V was pared by 4 bases and J by 3 bases, with 10 bases of the junction left unmatched. CDR1 is SGDLS, CDR2 YYNGEE, per germline. The CDR3: CASSPLDRPLGNTIYF. CDR3 nucleotide sequence: TGTGCCAGCAGCCCACTGGACAGGCCTCTTGGAAACACCATATATTTT.

J is TRBJ1-5 and V is TRBV4-1; 8 bases are shared with TRBD1. The length of the CDR3 is 12 residues. Germline V lookup: CDR1 MGHRA, CDR2 YSYEKL. V trimming: 6 bases; J trimming: 15 bases; junction bases outside the gene matches: 10. DNA of the CDR3: TGCGCCAGCAGAAGGAGGGACAGGTCGGGGCATTTT. Translating gives CASRRRDRSGHF.

This clonotype was observed a few times. This chain links TRBV6-4 with TRBJ2-5; the D gene is possibly TRBD1 (5 bases). V lost 5 bases and J lost 0, with 10 bases in between. Germline CDR1 is MRHNA and CDR2 is SNTAGT. This CDR3 contains 14 residues. The CDR3 DNA reads as TGTGCCAGCAGTAATGGACATGACCAAGAGACCCAGTACTTC. This gives the protein CASSNGHDQETQYF.

This clonotype was observed a few times. In DNA form, the CDR3 reads TGTGCCAGCAGTTCCAGGGGGGAAAAACTGTTTTTT. Translation gives CASSSRGEKLFF. The rearrangement links TRBV6-1 to TRBJ1-4; 7 bases map to TRBD1. The germline V gene has CDR1 MNHNS and CDR2 SASEGT. The CDR3 is made up of 12 amino acids. J was trimmed by 8 bases and V by 5 bases; bases with no gene match: 2.

The chain carries TRBV12-3 or TRBV12-4 and TRBJ2-3; D remains ambiguous. The CDR3 is made up of 14 amino acids. V was clipped by 3 bases and J by 2 bases, with 9 bases between them. The CDR3: CASSFVRITDTQYF. The CDR3 region has the DNA TGTGCCAGCAGTTTCGTTCGAATCACAGATACGCAGTATTTT.

This chain uses TRBV5-4 with TRBJ1-1; a weak D match, TRBD1 (5 bases). CDR1 is SGHNT and CDR2 is YYREEE in the germline V gene (reference sequence). This CDR3 is 15 amino acids long. The V end was cut by 1 base, the J end by 1 base, with 11 bases between. CDR3 region: CASSLYKGPNTEAFF. The CDR3 coding sequence is TGTGCCAGCAGCTTGTATAAGGGGCCGAACACTGAAGCTTTCTTT. Supplemented by reference TRBV5-4 and TRBJ1-1, the full variable domain reads ETGVTQSPTHLIKTRGQQVTLRCSSQSGHNTVSWYQQALGQGPQFIFQYYREEENGRGNFPPRFSGLQFPNYSSELNVNALELDDSALYLCASSLYKGPNTEAFFGQGTRLTVV.

V and J are TRBV5-1 and TRBJ2-1, with TRBD2 matching 12 bases. Unmatched junction bases numbered 5, after V lost 7 bases and J lost 9 bases. The CDR3 is made up of 13 amino acids. Germline CDR1 is SGHRS and CDR2 is YFSETQ. The CDR3 nucleotides are TGCGCCAGCCAGACTAGCGGGGGCCGTGAGCAGTTCTTC. This translates into CASQTSGGREQFF. The full variable domain, its missing parts supplied by reference TRBV5-1 and TRBJ2-1, is KAGVTQTPRYLIKTRGQQVTLSCSPISGHRSVSWYQQTPGQGLQFLFEYFSETQRNKGNFPGRFSGRQFSNSRSEMNVSTLELGDSALYLCASQTSGGREQFFGPGTRLTVL.

This sequence joins TRBV3-1 and TRBJ2-7; D may be TRBD1 or TRBD2 (6 bases each). The V gene lost 1 base and the J gene lost 5 bases, with 12 bases spanning the gap. CDR3 length: 14 residues. Germline V lookup: CDR1 LGHDT, CDR2 YNNKEL (reference sequence). The CDR3 coding sequence is TGTGCCAGCAGCCAAGGGTTCCGGGGGCACGAGCAGTACGTC. It specifies CASSQGFRGHEQYV.